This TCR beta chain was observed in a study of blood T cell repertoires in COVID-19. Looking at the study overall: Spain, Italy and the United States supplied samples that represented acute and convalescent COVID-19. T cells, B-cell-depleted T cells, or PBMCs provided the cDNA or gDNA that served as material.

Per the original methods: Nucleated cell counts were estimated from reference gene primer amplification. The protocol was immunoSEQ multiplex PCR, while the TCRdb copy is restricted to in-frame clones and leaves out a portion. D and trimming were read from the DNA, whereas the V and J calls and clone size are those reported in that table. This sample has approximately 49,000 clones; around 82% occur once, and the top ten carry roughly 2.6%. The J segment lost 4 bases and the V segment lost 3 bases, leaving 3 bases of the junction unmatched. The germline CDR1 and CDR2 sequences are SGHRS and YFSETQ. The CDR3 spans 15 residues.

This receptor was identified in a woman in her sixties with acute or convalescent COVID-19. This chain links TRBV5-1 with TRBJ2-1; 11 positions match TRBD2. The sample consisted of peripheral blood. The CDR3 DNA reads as TGCGCCAGCAGCTCCGGGACTAGCGGATACAATGAGCAGTTCTTC. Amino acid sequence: CASSSGTSGYNEQFF.